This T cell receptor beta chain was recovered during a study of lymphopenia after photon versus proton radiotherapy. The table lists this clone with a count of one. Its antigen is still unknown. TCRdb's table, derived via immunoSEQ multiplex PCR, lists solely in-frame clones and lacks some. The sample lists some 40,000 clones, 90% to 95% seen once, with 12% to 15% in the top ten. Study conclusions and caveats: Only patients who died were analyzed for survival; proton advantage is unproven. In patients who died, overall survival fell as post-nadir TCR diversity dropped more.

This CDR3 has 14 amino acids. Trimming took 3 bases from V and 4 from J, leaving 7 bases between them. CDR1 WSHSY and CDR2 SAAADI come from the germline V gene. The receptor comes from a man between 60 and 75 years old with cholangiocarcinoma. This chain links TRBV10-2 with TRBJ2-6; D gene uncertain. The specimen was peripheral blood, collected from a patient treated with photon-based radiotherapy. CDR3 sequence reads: CASSDGSGANVLTF. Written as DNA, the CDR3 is TGCGCCAGCAGTGATGGCTCCGGGGCCAACGTCCTGACTTTC.